This entry is about one TCR beta chain. This clonotype was recorded a few times. No cognate antigen has been identified for it. Base quality data are lacking; no much larger clone is found one base away. The library relied on 5' RACE. The sequencer was an Illumina HiSeq 2500. A second PCR of roughly 6 to 12 cycles was performed with a sample-barcoded 5' primer and a J-beta primer mix. Each TCR beta cDNA molecule received a unique molecular identifier from a template-switch 5' adaptor carrying 12 random nucleotides. Each sample yielded at least 2.5 million CDR3-containing paired-end reads. First-strand cDNA synthesis was performed from all RNA using the Mint cDNA synthesis kit, with priming by a TRBC-specific oligonucleotide. After uracil-DNA glycosylase treatment, a first 18-cycle PCR used universal primers M1SS and BC2_uni_R on all cDNA. Regarding the original processing steps: For normalization, 1 million high-quality reads, each with a distinct molecular identifier, were randomly selected from each sample. Instead of being binned into consensus sequences, reads that shared molecular identifiers were thrown out. CDR3 identification, clonotype clustering and error correction used MiTCR with a Q25 quality threshold and the strictest error-elimination algorithm. A nonparametric unseen species model with Euler transformation was used to estimate a lower bound on total TCR beta diversity. The public reads were run again by TCRdb, first through fastp at Q25 and then through MiXCR, and only productive beta chains were kept. All rows with the same CDR3 protein become a single entry with the most common DNA and genes. The V and J calls come from TCRdb's annotation, not from the publication. The sample table records 1,500,000 or so distinct CDR3 sequences; almost 60% of these occur just once. Roughly 7% of the sample is held by the ten biggest clonotypes.

The data belong to a study of blood T cells in healthy people across ages (dated by TCRdb to 2014 to 2015). General notes on the study: In model experiments, roughly one uniquely barcoded TCR beta cDNA molecule per two T cells was captured by template switching. The donors were divided into four age groups: young (average roughly 15 years), middle-aged (almost 40), aged (under 70) and long-lived (82). Donors of different ages were randomly distributed across sequencing lanes to avoid experimental bias. The study analyzed two additional independent replicas of 1 million unique cDNA reads from the same blood draw for two donors, one aged 18 to 29 and one aged 80 or older. Age-related changes in TCR beta repertoire diversity were measured in the study by deep sequencing normalized with unique cDNA molecular identifiers.

CDR1 and CDR2 are drawn from the germline V gene: SGHRS, YFSETQ. The germline V end is reduced by 2 bases and the J end by 7 bases; junction bases left unmatched: 3. Measured from the cysteine to the phenylalanine, the CDR3 is 14 residues long. Only the CDR3 region is kept as DNA, spanning 42 bases read in frame from base 1. The paper as a whole reports these results and caveats: As age increased, observed TCR beta diversity per million T cells dropped in a roughly linear way, and a significant reduction was already evident by age 40. Donor CMV infection status was unknown, potentially confounding age-related changes in expanded clonotypes. Compared with the aged group, more naive CD4+ T cells, fewer expanded clones and increased TCR diversity were shown by the long-lived group, suggesting age selection. Since profiling was done on bulk unsorted PBMCs, naive and antigen-experienced compartments could not be conclusively compared. Estimates of total diversity based on one million sequenced T cells were considered lower bounds and underestimates. A strong correlation was found between observed TCR beta diversity and the percentage of naive T cells measured by flow cytometry.

Systemically healthy Caucasian individuals from Russia, around 38 in total and aged about 6 to 100 years, were included as donors. Each donor gave 8 to 10 milliliters of peripheral blood, drawn into EDTA-treated Vacutainer tubes. Ficoll-Paque density-gradient centrifugation was used to isolate PBMCs, with at least 6.5 million per sample. Total RNA was extracted from PBMCs with Trizol reagent, with at least 5.5 micrograms obtained per sample. The percentages of naive CD45RAhigh/CD27high T cells were determined by flow cytometry on a PBMC aliquot from every donor. This receptor was taken from a man in his late teens or twenties in good health. Recombination linked TRBV5-1 to TRBJ1-2; 12 nucleotides in the junction match TRBD1. Sequencing was performed on blood. In nucleotides, the sequence is TGCGCCAGCAGCTTCCGGGACAGGGGGCTTGGCTACACCTTC. Its product reads: CASSFRDRGLGYTF. Supplemented by the reference TRBV5-1 and TRBJ1-2 proteins around the CDR3, the complete variable domain is KAGVTQTPRYLIKTRGQQVTLSCSPISGHRSVSWYQQTPGQGLQFLFEYFSETQRNKGNFPGRFSGRQFSNSRSEMNVSTLELGDSALYLCASSFRDRGLGYTFGSGTRLTVV.